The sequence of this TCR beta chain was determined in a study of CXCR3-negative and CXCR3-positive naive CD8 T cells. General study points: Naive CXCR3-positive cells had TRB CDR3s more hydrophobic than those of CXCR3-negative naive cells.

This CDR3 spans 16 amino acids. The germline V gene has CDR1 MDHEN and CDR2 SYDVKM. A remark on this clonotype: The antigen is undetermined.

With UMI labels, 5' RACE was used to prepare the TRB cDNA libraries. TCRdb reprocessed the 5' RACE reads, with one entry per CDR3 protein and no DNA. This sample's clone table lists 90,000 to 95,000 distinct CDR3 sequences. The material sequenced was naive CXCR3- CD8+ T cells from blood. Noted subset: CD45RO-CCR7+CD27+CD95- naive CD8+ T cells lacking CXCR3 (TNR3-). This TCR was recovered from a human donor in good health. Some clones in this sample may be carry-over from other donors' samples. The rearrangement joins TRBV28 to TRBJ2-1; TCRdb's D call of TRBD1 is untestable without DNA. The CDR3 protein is CASSSSTGHLYNEQFF.